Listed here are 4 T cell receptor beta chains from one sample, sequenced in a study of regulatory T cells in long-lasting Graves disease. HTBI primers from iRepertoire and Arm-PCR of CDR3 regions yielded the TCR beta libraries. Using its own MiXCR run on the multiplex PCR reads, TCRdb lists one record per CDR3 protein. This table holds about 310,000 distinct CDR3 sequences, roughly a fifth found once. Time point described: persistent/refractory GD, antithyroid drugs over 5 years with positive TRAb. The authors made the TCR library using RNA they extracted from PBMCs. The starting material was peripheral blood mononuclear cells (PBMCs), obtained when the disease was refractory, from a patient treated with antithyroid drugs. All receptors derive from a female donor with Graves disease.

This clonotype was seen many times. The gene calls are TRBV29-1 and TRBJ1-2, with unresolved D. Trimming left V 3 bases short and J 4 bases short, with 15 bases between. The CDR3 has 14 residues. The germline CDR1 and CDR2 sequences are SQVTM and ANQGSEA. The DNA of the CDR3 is TGCAGCGTTGACTACAGCCTGGGTCTCTATGGCTACACCTTC. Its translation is CSVDYSLGLYGYTF.

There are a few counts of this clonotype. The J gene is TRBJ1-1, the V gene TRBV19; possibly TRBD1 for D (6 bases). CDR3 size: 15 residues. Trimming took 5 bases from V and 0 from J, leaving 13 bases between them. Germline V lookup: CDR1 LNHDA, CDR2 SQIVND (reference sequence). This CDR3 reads CASSHRAGMNTEAFF. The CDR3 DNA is TGTGCCAGTAGTCACAGGGCTGGGATGAACACTGAAGCTTTCTTT.

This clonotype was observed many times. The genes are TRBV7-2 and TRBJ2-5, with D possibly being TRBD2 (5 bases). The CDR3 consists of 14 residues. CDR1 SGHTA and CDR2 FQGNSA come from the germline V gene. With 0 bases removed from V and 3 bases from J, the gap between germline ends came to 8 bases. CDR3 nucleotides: TGTGCCAGCAGCTTAGCGTTCGGGGAAGAGACCCAGTACTTC. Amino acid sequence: CASSLAFGEETQYF.

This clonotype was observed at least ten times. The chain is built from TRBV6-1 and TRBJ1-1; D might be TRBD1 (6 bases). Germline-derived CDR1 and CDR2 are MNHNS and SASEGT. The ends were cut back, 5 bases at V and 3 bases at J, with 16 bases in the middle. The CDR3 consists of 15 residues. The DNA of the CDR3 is TGTGCCAGCAGTCCAAGGGGGTTTGGGGACACTGAAGCTTTCTTT. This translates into CASSPRGFGDTEAFF.